These 14 T cell receptor beta chains originate from one sample sequenced in a study of T cell repertoires in cytomegalovirus infection. TCRdb ran MiXCR on the reads and lists one entry per CDR3 protein. Of approximately 630,000 distinct CDR3 sequences in the sample, 24% were seen once. Sequences were obtained from CD8+ T cells from PBMCs. The receptor set was obtained from a human donor in good health (CMV status not recorded). Some clones in this sample may be carry-over from other donors' samples.

This clonotype came up many times. Here the CDR3 reads CASSFIPPAASSYNEQFF. The CDR3, as DNA: TGTGCCAGCAGCTTTATCCCCCCGGCCGCGAGCTCCTACAATGAGCAGTTCTTC. The rearrangement joins TRBV7-6 to TRBJ2-1; no clear D. The CDR3 is 18 residues long. V was shortened by 3 bases and J by 0 bases, with 18 bases between the two germline ends. Germline V gene lookup returns CDR1 SGHVS and CDR2 FNYEAQ.

This clonotype has ten or more counts. The chain joins TRBV4-2 to TRBJ1-2; D gene uncertain. V was clipped by 4 bases and J by 8 bases, with 11 bases between them. The CDR3 runs to 12 residues. The germline gives CDR1 LGHNA, CDR2 YNFKEQ. CDR3 in amino acids: CASSRGLEGYTF. In DNA, the CDR3 is TGTGCCAGCAGCCGAGGACTGGAAGGCTACACCTTC.

The V and J genes are TRBV7-9 and TRBJ2-2; D is perhaps TRBD1 or TRBD2 (5 bases each). The germline CDR1 and CDR2 sequences are SEHNR and FQNEAQ (reference sequence). The CDR3 covers 15 residues. V lost 2 bases, J lost 5 bases, and 12 bases lay in between. CDR3 in amino acids: CASSLRDGGTGELFF. CDR3 coding DNA: TGTGCCAGCAGCTTAAGGGACGGCGGAACCGGGGAGCTGTTTTTT.

This clonotype was observed a few times. The chain has TRBV12-3 or TRBV12-4 and TRBJ2-3; D is undetermined. This CDR3 comprises 16 residues. With 5 bases removed from V and 0 bases from J, the gap between germline ends came to 15 bases. DNA for the CDR3: TGTGCCAGCAGTCCCAGGAGAGCAGCTAGCACAGATACGCAGTATTTT. Translated: CASSPRRAASTDTQYF.

In its sample, this clonotype was seen once. The chain employs TRBV5-5 and TRBJ2-1; D tentatively fits TRBD1 or TRBD2 (6 bases each). Germline lookup yields CDR1 SGHKS and CDR2 YYEKEE (reference sequence). CDR3 size: 15 residues. V lost 4 bases to trimming and J lost 5 bases, with 16 bases between them. In DNA form, the CDR3 reads TGTGCCAGCAGCCTACCGGGGGCTCGAGACAATGAGCAGTTCTTC. This translates into CASSLPGARDNEQFF.

Many counts were recorded for this clonotype. The chain recombines TRBV7-6 with TRBJ2-5, with D possibly matching TRBD1 (6 bases). The CDR3 consists of 12 residues. Trimming pared 5 bases from V and 5 bases from J, leaving 9 bases between. Germline V gene data show CDR1 as SGHVS and CDR2 as FNYEAQ. CDR3 in amino acids: CASSPTGETQYF. The CDR3, as DNA: TGTGCCAGCAGCCCCACAGGGGAGACCCAGTACTTC.

This clonotype has ten or more counts. The chain joins TRBV7-8 to TRBJ2-3; D not resolved. Germline V lookup: CDR1 SGHVS, CDR2 FQNEAQ. The CDR3 length is 15 residues. The V gene lost 5 bases and the J gene lost 5 bases, with 17 bases spanning the gap. This chain's CDR3 is CASSPLALERDTQYF. Here the CDR3 DNA reads TGTGCCAGCAGCCCCCTGGCCCTAGAGAGAGATACGCAGTATTTT.

This clonotype came up many times. The chain couples TRBV7-2 to TRBJ2-1; D is possibly TRBD2 (7 bases). CDR1 is SGHTA, CDR2 FQGNSA, per germline. The CDR3 runs to 15 residues. Trimming left V 1 base short and J 6 bases short, with 13 bases between. The CDR3 here is CASSLVRGGSNEQFF. The CDR3, as DNA: TGTGCCAGCAGCTTAGTGAGGGGGGGTAGCAATGAGCAGTTCTTC.

This clonotype was detected only a few times. V is TRBV5-6 and J is TRBJ2-1; D remains ambiguous. Per germline, CDR1 SGHDT and CDR2 YYEEEE. CDR3 length: 13 residues. Trimming shortened V by 0 bases and J by 8 bases, and 9 bases separated the two germline ends. CDR3 coding DNA: TGTGCCAGCAGCTTGGCCGGAAATGATGAGCAGTTCTTC. This translates into CASSLAGNDEQFF.

This clonotype was seen ten or more times. One end of the junction varies from germline; a read error may be responsible. This sequence joins TRBV7-8 and TRBJ2-2, with D maybe TRBD2 (5 bases). The CDR3 consists of 14 residues. Per germline, CDR1 SGHVS and CDR2 FQNEAQ. In DNA form, the CDR3 reads TGCTATACGTCCGGGATCCCGAACACCGGGGAGCTGTTTTTT. Protein product: CYTSGIPNTGELFF. Using reference TRBV7-8 and TRBJ2-2 for the parts outside the CDR3, the full variable domain is GAGVSQSPRYKVAKRGQDVALRCDPISGHVSLFWYQQALGQGPEFLTYFQNEAQLDKSGLPSDRFFAERPEGSVSTLKIQRTQQEDSAVYLCYTSGIPNTGELFFGEGSRLTVL.

The rearrangement links TRBV28 to TRBJ1-5; a weak D match, TRBD1 (5 bases). V was pared by 5 bases and J by 3 bases, with 17 bases between. The CDR3 loop spans 16 amino acids. Looked up from germline, CDR1 is MDHEN and CDR2 is SYDVKM. CDR3 residues: CASSTGQEAYNQPQHF. As DNA, the CDR3 is TGTGCCAGCAGTACAGGACAAGAAGCGTACAATCAGCCCCAGCATTTT.

This clonotype came up a few times. The chain couples TRBV6-1 to TRBJ2-7; D gene unclear. CDR3 size: 14 residues. The germline CDR1 and CDR2 sequences are MNHNS and SASEGT. The germline V and J ends were trimmed by 2 bases and 2 bases, with 10 bases remaining between them. The chain's CDR3 is CASSELGSTYEQYF. The CDR3 region has the DNA TGTGCCAGCAGTGAATTGGGCAGTACCTACGAGCAGTACTTC.

V usage is TRBV7-9 and J usage is TRBJ2-2, with D tentatively TRBD1 or TRBD2 (5 bases each). This CDR3 is built from 16 residues. V gave up 5 bases and J gave up 1 base, with 14 bases separating them. Germline assignment: CDR1 SEHNR and CDR2 FQNEAQ (reference sequence). CDR3 nucleotide sequence: TGTGCCAGCAGCCCCCTTGGGGGTCTGAACACCGGGGAGCTGTTTTTT. Translation: CASSPLGGLNTGELFF.

A note on this clonotype: Compared with germline, one end of the junction differs, possibly owing to a read error. V and J are TRBV7-4 and TRBJ2-3; 11 bases fit TRBD2. This CDR3 has 17 amino acids. Germline-derived CDR1 and CDR2 are SGHVT and SQSDAQ. The CDR3 sequence: CVSSPTTSGVKTDTQYF. The CDR3 DNA sequence: TGTGTCAGCAGCCCGACGACTAGCGGGGTTAAAACAGATACGCAGTATTTT. The full variable domain, in which reference TRBV7-4 and TRBJ2-3 provide the parts outside the CDR3, is GAGVSQSPRYKVAKRGRDVALRCDSISGHVTLYWYRQTLGQGSEVLTYSQSDAQRDKSGRPSGRFSAERPERSVSTLKIQRTEQGDSAVYLCVSSPTTSGVKTDTQYFGPGTRLTVL.